This TCR beta chain is from a study of radiotherapy plus CTLA-4 blockade in lung cancer. Study summary: Around 19% of enrolled patients responded objectively, and roughly 31% had disease control.

Germline V gene data show CDR1 as SGDLS and CDR2 as YYNGEE. The CDR3 consists of 14 residues. This clone was found once. Its antigen remains unidentified. Focal radiation with ipilimumab CTLA-4 blockade was given to patients with chemo-refractory metastatic non-small-cell lung cancer. Study findings and constraints: Reported findings show early blood T cell clone dynamics, with interferon-beta, best predicted response. Among blood TCR repertoires after radiotherapy plus ipilimumab, tumor-derived clones expanded.

Here immunoSEQ multiplex PCR was the method, and the copy in TCRdb shows in-frame clones only, minus some. The sample records roughly 130,000 clones, approximately 90% being singletons. This clonotype was sampled from a human donor with non-small cell lung cancer that progressed on radiotherapy plus ipilimumab. The chain carries TRBV9 and TRBJ2-5; D is unclear. The end of the DNA aligns better with TRBJ2-7, so the J call may be wrong. The sample here was peripheral blood, taken from a patient treated with radiotherapy plus ipilimumab. DNA for the CDR3: TGTGCCAGCAGCGTAGGGTCGAGCTCCTACGAGCAGTACTTC. It is translated as CASSVGSSSYEQYF.